This T cell receptor beta chain came from a study of blood T cell repertoires in COVID-19. In the study overall: Nucleic acid was either cDNA or gDNA, and it came from T cells, B-cell-depleted T cells, or PBMCs.

Germline CDR1 reads MDHEN; CDR2 reads SYDVKM. Unmatched junction bases numbered 2, after V lost 4 bases and J lost 0 bases. The CDR3 contains 16 residues. Assay used: immunoSEQ multiplex PCR; TCRdb lists only in-frame clones, some missing. The sample has 130,000 or so clones; around 84% are singletons. The J gene is TRBJ2-6, the V gene TRBV28; 8 bases agree with TRBD1. The sequenced sample consisted of peripheral blood. The receptor was derived from an older woman with acute or convalescent COVID-19. DNA of the CDR3: TGTGCCAGCAGTTCGACAGGGGTCTCTGGGGCCAACGTCCTGACTTTC. It encodes CASSSTGVSGANVLTF. The whole variable domain, remainder taken from reference TRBV28 and TRBJ2-6, is DVKVTQSSRYLVKRTGEKVFLECVQDMDHENMFWYRQDPGLGLRLIYFSYDVKMKEKGDIPEGYSVSREKKERFSLILESASTNQTSMYLCASSSTGVSGANVLTFGAGSRLTVL.